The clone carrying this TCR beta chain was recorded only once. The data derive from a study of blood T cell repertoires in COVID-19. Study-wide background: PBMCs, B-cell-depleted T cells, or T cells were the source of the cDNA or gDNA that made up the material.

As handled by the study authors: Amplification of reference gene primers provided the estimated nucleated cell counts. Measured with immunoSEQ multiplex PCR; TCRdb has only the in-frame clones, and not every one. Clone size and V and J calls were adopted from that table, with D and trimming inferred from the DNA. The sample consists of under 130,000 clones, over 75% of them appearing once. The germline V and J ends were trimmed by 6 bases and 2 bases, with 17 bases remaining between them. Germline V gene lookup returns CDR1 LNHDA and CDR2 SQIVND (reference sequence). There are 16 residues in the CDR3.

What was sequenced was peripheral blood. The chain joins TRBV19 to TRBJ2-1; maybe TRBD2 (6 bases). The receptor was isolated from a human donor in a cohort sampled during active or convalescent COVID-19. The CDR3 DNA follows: TGTGCCAGTAGCGTCTTCGCCAGGGAGGCCTACAATGAGCAGTTCTTC. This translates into CASSVFAREAYNEQFF.